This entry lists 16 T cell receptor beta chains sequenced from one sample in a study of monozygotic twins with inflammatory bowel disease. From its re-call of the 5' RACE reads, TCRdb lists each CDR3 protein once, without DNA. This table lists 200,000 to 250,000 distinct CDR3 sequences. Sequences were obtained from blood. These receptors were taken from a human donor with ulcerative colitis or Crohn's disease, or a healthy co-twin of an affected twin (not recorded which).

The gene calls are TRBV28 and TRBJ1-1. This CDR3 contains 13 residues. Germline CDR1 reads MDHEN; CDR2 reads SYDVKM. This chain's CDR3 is CATSFEQNTEAFF.

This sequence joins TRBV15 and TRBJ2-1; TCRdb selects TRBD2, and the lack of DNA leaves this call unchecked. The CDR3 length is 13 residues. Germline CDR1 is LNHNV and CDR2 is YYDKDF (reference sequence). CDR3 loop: CATSRQLRGEQFF.

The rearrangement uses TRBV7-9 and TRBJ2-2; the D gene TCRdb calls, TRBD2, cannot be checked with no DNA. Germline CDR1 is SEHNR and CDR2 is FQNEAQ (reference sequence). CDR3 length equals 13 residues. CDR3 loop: CASSDSGSGELFF.

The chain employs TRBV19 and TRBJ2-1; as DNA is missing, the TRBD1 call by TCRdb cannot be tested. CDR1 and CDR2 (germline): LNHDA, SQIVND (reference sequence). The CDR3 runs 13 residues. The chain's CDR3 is CASSLTGTNEQFF.

The CDR3 loop reads CASSHRTASNEKLFF. J is TRBJ1-4 and V is TRBV18. The CDR3 covers 15 residues. Germline V gives CDR1 KGHSH, CDR2 LQKENI.

This CDR3 reads CASSLERGGLPNEQFF. The V call is TRBV5-4, the J call TRBJ2-1; the TRBD2 assignment by TCRdb is unverifiable without DNA. The CDR3 sequence is 16 residues long. CDR1 SGHNT and CDR2 YYREEE come from the germline V gene (reference sequence).

This CDR3 is CASSPRTSDSSGANVLTF. The chain has TRBV7-3 and TRBJ2-6; TCRdb returns TRBD2, unconfirmable since there is no DNA. Germline loops: CDR1 SGHTA, CDR2 FQGTGA. The CDR3 sequence is 18 residues long.

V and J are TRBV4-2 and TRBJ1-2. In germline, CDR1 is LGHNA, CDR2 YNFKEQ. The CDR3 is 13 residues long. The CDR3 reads CASSQEGLDGYTF.

This chain's CDR3 is CASNVGTGYTEAFF. This sequence joins TRBV5-1 and TRBJ1-1; TCRdb outputs TRBD1, but without DNA this stays unchecked. This CDR3 is built from 14 residues. The germline V gene encodes CDR1 SGHRS and CDR2 YFSETQ.

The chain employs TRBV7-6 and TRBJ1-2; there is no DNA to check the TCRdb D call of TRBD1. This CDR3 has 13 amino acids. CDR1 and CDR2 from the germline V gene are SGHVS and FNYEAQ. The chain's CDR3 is CASSSPALGGYTF.

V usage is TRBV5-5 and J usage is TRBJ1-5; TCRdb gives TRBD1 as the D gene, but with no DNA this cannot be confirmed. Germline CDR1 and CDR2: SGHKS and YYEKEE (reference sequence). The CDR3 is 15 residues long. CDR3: CASPRNPLQGQPQHF.

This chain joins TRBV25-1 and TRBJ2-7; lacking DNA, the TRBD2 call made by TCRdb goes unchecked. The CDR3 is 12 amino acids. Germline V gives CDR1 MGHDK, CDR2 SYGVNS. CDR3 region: CASTPGGGEQYF.

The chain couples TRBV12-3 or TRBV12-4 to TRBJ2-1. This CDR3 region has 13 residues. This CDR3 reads CASSSLPYNEQFF.

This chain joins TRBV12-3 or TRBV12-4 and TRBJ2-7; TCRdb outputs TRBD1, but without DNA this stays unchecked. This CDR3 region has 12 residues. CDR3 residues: CASSPWAYEQYF.

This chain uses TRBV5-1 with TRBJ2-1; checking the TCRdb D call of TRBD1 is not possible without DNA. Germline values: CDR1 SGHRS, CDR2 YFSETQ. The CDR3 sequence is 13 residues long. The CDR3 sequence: CASSPPGYNEQFF.

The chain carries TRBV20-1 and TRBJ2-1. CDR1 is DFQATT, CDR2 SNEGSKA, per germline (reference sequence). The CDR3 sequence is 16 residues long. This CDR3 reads CSARVTSGRAYNEQFF.